This T cell receptor (beta chain) stems from a study of T cell repertoires in ileal Crohn's disease. Findings and caveats of the study: Clonality above 26.8% at surgery always came with endoscopic recurrence. Active smokers at surgery had more clonal expansions than non-smokers.

A word on this clone: The antigen is not known.

CDR1 KGHSH and CDR2 LQKENI come from the germline V gene. The CDR3 runs to 13 residues. Trimming removed 5 bases from V and 7 bases from J; junction bases left unmatched: 7. Time point indicated: neoterminal ileum biopsy at postoperative endoscopy, about 6 months after surgery. Sequencing used immunoSEQ multiplex PCR; TCRdb keeps in-frame clones, though not all of them. In the table there are 7,000 or so clones, about 74% of which are singletons. The sample taken for sequencing was ileal tissue. The receptor comes from an adult with Crohn's disease. The V call is TRBV18, the J call TRBJ1-1; TRBD1 matches at 7 bases. CDR3 sequence reads: CASSGGTALEAFF. CDR3 coding DNA: TGTGCCAGCTCAGGGGGGACAGCCCTTGAAGCTTTCTTT.